Presented here are 32 T cell receptor beta chains from one specimen sequenced in a study of cytomegalovirus exposure and HLA in healthy donors. The PCR was carried out with 60 Vbeta primers and 13 Jbeta primers. Assay: immunoSEQ multiplex PCR; the TCRdb copy retains only in-frame clones and omits some. Among under 150,000 clones listed, roughly four fifths were seen once. The source material was PBMCs. These receptors all stem from a woman aged 40 to 49 in good health and CMV-seropositive.

Regarding this clone: Other DNA sequences in the same sample also yield this CDR3. The chain combines TRBV5-1 with TRBJ1-1; D unresolved. The length of the CDR3 is 11 residues. The germline V gene has CDR1 SGHRS and CDR2 YFSETQ. Trimming took off 0 bases at V and 8 bases at J, with 5 bases between the two ends. The CDR3 protein is CASSLDSEAFF. In DNA form, the CDR3 reads TGCGCCAGCAGCTTGGACTCCGAAGCTTTCTTT.

The chain employs TRBV5-1 and TRBJ2-5; 9 positions agree with TRBD2. The trim removed 2 bases at V and 5 bases at J, leaving 13 bases unmatched. The CDR3 consists of 17 residues. The germline V gene has CDR1 SGHRS and CDR2 YFSETQ. Here the CDR3 DNA reads TGCGCCAGCAGCTTCTCCGGGACTAGCCGCGGGGGGGAGACCCAGTACTTC. It translates to CASSFSGTSRGGETQYF.

This clone was seen only a few times. The chain combines TRBV5-1 with TRBJ2-4; maybe TRBD1 (8 bases). V was cut by 4 bases and J by 1 base, with 24 bases left in between. CDR3 size: 19 residues. Germline V gives CDR1 SGHRS, CDR2 YFSETQ. CDR3 protein: CASSLMIRTGREAKNIQYF. The CDR3 DNA follows: TGCGCCAGCAGCCTAATGATCCGGACAGGGAGGGAGGCCAAAAACATTCAGTACTTC.

The gene calls are TRBV5-6 and TRBJ1-1; tentative D call: TRBD1 (5 bases). The CDR3 length is 13 residues. The V gene's germline CDR1 is SGHDT and CDR2 YYEEEE. The V end was cut by 5 bases, the J end by 0 bases, with 8 bases between. The CDR3 loop reads CASRLQVNTEAFF. The DNA for the CDR3 is TGTGCCAGCAGACTACAGGTGAACACTGAAGCTTTCTTT.

This sequence joins TRBV10-3 and TRBJ1-5; a weak D match, TRBD1 (5 bases). CDR1 is ENHRY and CDR2 is SYGVKD in the germline V gene. The CDR3 length is 14 residues. Trimming cost V 0 bases and J 5 bases, with 8 bases left between them. The CDR3 DNA reads TGTGCCATCAGTGAGTCGACAGTGGATCAGCCCCAGCATTTT. Translation gives CAISESTVDQPQHF.

V is TRBV7-8 and J is TRBJ1-2; D call uncertain. Germline loops: CDR1 SGHVS, CDR2 FQNEAQ. Trimming took 5 bases from V and 4 from J, leaving 14 bases between them. This CDR3 contains 14 residues. The CDR3 reads CASSRRREAYGYTF. In DNA, the CDR3 is TGTGCCAGCAGCCGACGCCGGGAGGCCTATGGCTACACCTTC.

The genes are TRBV27 and TRBJ2-6, with 7 bases identical to TRBD1. The CDR3 covers 17 residues. The V segment lost 5 bases and the J segment 0 bases; nucleotides outside the gene matches: 7. Germline V gene sequence: CDR1 MNHEY, CDR2 SMNVEV (reference sequence). The CDR3 here is CASSPVRDSSGANVLTF. The CDR3 nucleotides read TGTGCCAGCAGTCCCGTAAGGGACAGCTCTGGGGCCAACGTCCTGACTTTC.

The table lists this clone with a few counts. This sequence joins TRBV19 and TRBJ2-2; no firm D call. This CDR3 has 13 amino acids. Trimming pared 3 bases from V and 4 bases from J, leaving 6 bases between. Per the germline V gene, CDR1 is LNHDA and CDR2 is SQIVND (reference sequence). As DNA, the CDR3 is TGTGCCAGTAGTATCTTCGGCACCGGGGAGCTGTTTTTT. Residues: CASSIFGTGELFF.

This chain joins TRBV27 and TRBJ2-5; D is undetermined. This CDR3 spans 16 amino acids. Per germline, CDR1 MNHEY and CDR2 SMNVEV (reference sequence). V was pared by 3 bases and J by 5 bases, with 19 bases between. DNA of the CDR3: TGTGCCAGCAGTTTTGCTTTGGCAGGATCGACGGAGACCCAGTACTTC. Protein sequence: CASSFALAGSTETQYF.

A single count supports this clone. The gene calls are TRBV27 and TRBJ1-6; D gene unclear. The CDR3 sequence is 12 residues long. Per germline, CDR1 MNHEY and CDR2 SMNVEV (reference sequence). V was cut by 6 bases and J by 8 bases, with 8 bases left in between. DNA of the CDR3: TGTGCCAGCAGCTACCAGGATTCACCCCTCCACTTT. Translating it yields CASSYQDSPLHF.

This sequence joins TRBV28 and TRBJ1-3; D call uncertain. Trimming shortened V by 5 bases and J by 5 bases, and 7 bases separated the two germline ends. The CDR3 covers 12 residues. CDR1 and CDR2 (germline): MDHEN, SYDVKM. As DNA, the CDR3 is TGTGCCAGCAGTCGGAGTAGAAACACCATATATTTT. Translation: CASSRSRNTIYF. Variable domain in full (rest from reference TRBV28 and TRBJ1-3): DVKVTQSSRYLVKRTGEKVFLECVQDMDHENMFWYRQDPGLGLRLIYFSYDVKMKEKGDIPEGYSVSREKKERFSLILESASTNQTSMYLCASSRSRNTIYFGEGSWLTVV.

The CDR3 protein is CASSSDRKVGYTF. The CDR3 nucleotides read TGTGCCAGCAGTTCCGACAGGAAGGTTGGCTACACCTTC. The chain recombines TRBV28 with TRBJ1-2; D may be TRBD1 (6 bases). V lost 4 bases and J 7 bases, leaving 13 bases between the germline ends. Germline CDR1 and CDR2: MDHEN and SYDVKM. CDR3 length: 13 amino acids.

The CDR3 reads CASSYGQGGNQPQHF. The CDR3 DNA sequence: TGTGCCAGCAGCTACGGACAGGGTGGCAATCAGCCCCAGCATTTT. The chain recombines TRBV7-9 with TRBJ1-5; 8 bases align to TRBD1. V shed 4 bases and J 2 bases; nucleotides not matched to a gene: 4. The CDR3 length is 15 residues. CDR1 is SEHNR, CDR2 FQNEAQ, per germline (reference sequence). The full variable domain, its missing parts supplied by reference TRBV7-9 and TRBJ1-5, is DTGVSQNPRHKITKRGQNVTFRCDPISEHNRLYWYRQTLGQGPEFLTYFQNEAQLEKSRLLSDRFSAERPKGSFSTLEIQRTEQGDSAMYLCASSYGQGGNQPQHFGDGTRLSIL.

V gene TRBV6-6 combines with J gene TRBJ1-1; no clear D. The CDR3 has 16 amino acids. The germline V gene has CDR1 MNHNY and CDR2 SVGAGI (reference sequence). V was clipped by 9 bases and J by 2 bases, with 22 bases between them. CDR3: CASLPVYPLSNTEAFF. CDR3 nucleotide sequence: TGTGCCAGTCTGCCCGTCTACCCCCTTTCCAACACTGAAGCTTTCTTT.

The J gene is TRBJ2-1, the V gene TRBV5-1; D uncertain. Germline V gene data show CDR1 as SGHRS and CDR2 as YFSETQ. The CDR3 has 14 amino acids. The germline V and J ends were trimmed by 0 bases and 6 bases, with 10 bases remaining between them. DNA for the CDR3: TGCGCCAGCAGCTTGGATCAGATTGGCAATGAGCAGTTCTTC. Translated: CASSLDQIGNEQFF.

This clone was counted a few times. The chain joins TRBV30 to TRBJ1-5; D call uncertain. The CDR3 has 18 residues. Germline CDR1 is GTSNPN and CDR2 is SVGIG (reference sequence). V was shortened by 1 base and J by 0 bases, with 19 bases between the two germline ends. The chain's CDR3 is CAWSASPYGRNSNQPQHF. The CDR3 bases are TGTGCCTGGAGTGCTAGCCCATACGGACGTAATAGCAATCAGCCCCAGCATTTT.

As concerns this clone: This sample includes further DNA sequences coding for the same CDR3. This chain connects TRBV5-1 to TRBJ1-1, with D unclear. Germline V gene sequence: CDR1 SGHRS, CDR2 YFSETQ. The V end lost 0 bases, the J end lost 0 bases, and 3 bases lay between the germline ends. The CDR3 loop spans 13 amino acids. CDR3 DNA sequence: TGCGCCAGCAGCTTGGGTATGAACACTGAAGCTTTCTTT. Its protein is CASSLGMNTEAFF.

This chain connects TRBV7-2 to TRBJ1-2; 9 nucleotides match TRBD1. CDR1 is SGHTA and CDR2 is FQGNSA in the germline V gene. The CDR3 is 14 amino acids. The ends lost 6 bases at V and 8 bases at J; junction bases unmatched: 10. The CDR3 sequence is CASSPGQGQGGYTF. CDR3 in DNA: TGTGCCAGCAGTCCCGGACAGGGGCAGGGAGGCTACACCTTC. Looking up the rest from reference TRBV7-2 and TRBJ1-2 gives the full variable domain: GAGVSQSPSNKVTEKGKDVELRCDPISGHTALYWYRQSLGQGLEFLIYFQGNSAPDKSGLPSDRFSAERTGGSVSTLTIQRTQQEDSAVYLCASSPGQGQGGYTFGSGTRLTVV.

This chain connects TRBV19 to TRBJ1-1; TRBD1 is a possible D gene (6 bases). Trimming took 5 bases from V and 11 from J, leaving 21 bases between them. Germline V gene lookup returns CDR1 LNHDA and CDR2 SQIVND (reference sequence). CDR3 size: 14 residues. CDR3 sequence (DNA): TGTGCCAGTAGTGTACGGGACACTGAAGCGGAGGCTTTCTTT. Amino acid sequence: CASSVRDTEAEAFF.

The V gene is TRBV6-5, the J gene TRBJ1-1, with a possible D match to TRBD1 (5 bases). CDR3 size: 13 residues. The V gene's germline CDR1 is MNHEY and CDR2 SVGAGI. Trimming shortened V by 4 bases and J by 6 bases, and 12 bases separated the two germline ends. This CDR3 reads CASSLTVQSEAFF. The CDR3 DNA follows: TGTGCCAGCAGTTTGACAGTACAGTCTGAAGCTTTCTTT.

The genes are TRBV27 and TRBJ2-7; 8 nucleotides align to TRBD2. Losses at the gene ends were 2 bases for V and 3 bases for J; bases not matched to a gene: 3. The CDR3 consists of 14 residues. Germline CDR1 is MNHEY and CDR2 is SMNVEV (reference sequence). The CDR3 sequence: CASSLSGGGYEQYF. The DNA of the CDR3 is TGTGCCAGCAGTTTAAGCGGGGGAGGCTACGAGCAGTACTTC.

CDR3 loop: CASSSRQRYEQYF. The CDR3 DNA follows: TGTGCCAGCAGCTCCCGGCAGCGGTACGAGCAGTACTTC. V and J are TRBV7-2 and TRBJ2-7, with D possibly being TRBD2 (5 bases). Looked up from germline, CDR1 is SGHTA and CDR2 is FQGNSA. The CDR3 length is 13 residues. V was clipped by 4 bases and J by 4 bases, with 11 bases between them.

This chain uses TRBV15 with TRBJ2-7; 7 bases agree with TRBD2. Germline V gene lookup returns CDR1 LNHNV and CDR2 YYDKDF (reference sequence). V lost 6 bases, J lost 1 base, and 6 bases stayed unmatched. The CDR3 contains 14 residues. CDR3 amino acids: CATSLAGPSYEQYF. Written as DNA, the CDR3 is TGTGCCACCAGTTTAGCGGGTCCTTCCTACGAGCAGTACTTC.

This chain joins TRBV28 and TRBJ1-5; maybe TRBD1 (5 bases). CDR3 size: 15 residues. Deletions cut 3 bases from V and 7 bases from J, with 16 bases between. Germline-derived CDR1 and CDR2 are MDHEN and SYDVKM. The DNA of the CDR3 is TGTGCCAGCAGTTTTACCGGGGGTGAAGGACAGCCCCAGCATTTT. Its translation: CASSFTGGEGQPQHF.

The CDR3 protein is CASSEARGDTGELFF. Here the CDR3 DNA reads TGTGCCAGCAGTGAAGCACGGGGGGACACCGGGGAGCTGTTTTTT. The V and J genes are TRBV2 and TRBJ2-2; 7 bases line up with TRBD2. Unmatched junction bases numbered 1, after V lost 0 bases and J lost 3 bases. The V gene's germline CDR1 is SNHLY and CDR2 FYNNEI. The CDR3 covers 15 residues.

This chain links TRBV27 with TRBJ1-1; D uncertain. This CDR3 spans 12 amino acids. V was trimmed by 6 bases and J by 0 bases, leaving 5 bases between them. The germline gives CDR1 MNHEY, CDR2 SMNVEV (reference sequence). The chain's CDR3 is CASRNLNTEAFF. DNA for the CDR3: TGTGCCAGCAGGAACTTGAACACTGAAGCTTTCTTT.

The chain employs TRBV28 and TRBJ1-2, with a possible D match to TRBD1 (5 bases). This CDR3 comprises 16 residues. The V gene's germline CDR1 is MDHEN and CDR2 SYDVKM. Trimming cost V 5 bases and J 2 bases, with 18 bases left between them. CDR3 amino acids: CASSPIGGVANYGYTF. CDR3 in DNA: TGTGCCAGCAGTCCCATCGGGGGGGTGGCGAACTATGGCTACACCTTC.

This chain uses TRBV7-2 with TRBJ2-7, with 9 nucleotides matching TRBD2. V dropped 5 bases and J dropped 2; count of bases not matched to a gene: 4. Germline values: CDR1 SGHTA, CDR2 FQGNSA. The CDR3 is 14 amino acids. Written as DNA, the CDR3 is TGTGCCAGCAGCCCGGCGGGAGGGCCCTACGAGCAGTACTTC. It translates to CASSPAGGPYEQYF.

This clone appeared a few times. The chain employs TRBV5-1 and TRBJ2-2; tentatively, D is TRBD1 (7 bases). Trimming removed 3 bases from V and 4 bases from J, with 13 bases in between. This CDR3 comprises 15 residues. The V gene's germline CDR1 is SGHRS and CDR2 YFSETQ. CDR3 nucleotide sequence: TGCGCCAGCAGCTCAACAGGGGAGGCCACCGGGGAGCTGTTTTTT. Its translation: CASSSTGEATGELFF.

The V and J genes are TRBV7-2 and TRBJ1-2; TRBD1 aligns across 9 bases. The V and J ends lost 4 bases and 5 bases, in that order; junction bases with no gene match: 5. CDR3 length: 14 amino acids. Germline CDR1 is SGHTA and CDR2 is FQGNSA. The CDR3 DNA reads TGTGCCAGCAGCTCCGGACAGGGGAGTTATGGCTACACCTTC. It codes for CASSSGQGSYGYTF.

The chain's CDR3 is CASSLVRGDQPQHF. CDR3 nucleotide sequence: TGTGCCAGCAGCTTAGTCAGGGGGGATCAGCCCCAGCATTTT. J is TRBJ1-5 and V is TRBV7-2, with 7 bases matching TRBD1. The CDR3 is 14 amino acids. CDR1 and CDR2 (germline): SGHTA, FQGNSA. J gave up 5 bases and V 1 base, and 2 bases lay outside the gene matches.

Worth noting for this clone: One end of the junction varies from germline; a read error may be responsible. The rearrangement links TRBV7-9 to TRBJ2-2, with 7 nucleotides matching TRBD2. Germline-derived CDR1 and CDR2 are SEHNR and FQNEAQ (reference sequence). The CDR3 sequence is 17 residues long. Here the CDR3 DNA reads TGTTCCAGCAGCTTTTTCGGGCGGGAGATTAGGCCCGGGGAGCTGTTTTTT. Translation: CSSSFFGREIRPGELFF.